The next 2 T cell receptor beta chains were all read from a single sample in a study of response to subunit inactivated influenza vaccine. TCRdb re-called the RT-PCR reads through MiXCR, storing one row per CDR3 protein. The repertoire holds roughly 290,000 distinct CDR3 sequences, about a fifth seen once, with 10% in the top ten. Sequencing used PBMCs from blood, obtained around 22 months after vaccination. Receptors originate from a man between 50 and 70 years old who received an inactivated influenza vaccine.

The table lists this clonotype with a few counts. The genes are TRBV12-3 or TRBV12-4 and TRBJ2-2; no definite D call. Trimming removed 1 base from V and 4 bases from J, with 7 bases in between. The CDR3 is 14 residues long. CDR3 amino acids: CASSLGLGTGELFF. In DNA, the CDR3 is TGTGCCAGCAGTTTAGGCCTTGGCACCGGGGAGCTGTTTTTT.

The chain joins TRBV7-8 to TRBJ2-2, with 9 bases aligning to TRBD1. Unmatched junction bases numbered 17, after V lost 4 bases and J lost 5 bases. In germline, CDR1 is SGHVS, CDR2 FQNEAQ. This CDR3 spans 19 amino acids. CDR3 nucleotide sequence: TGTGCCAGCAGCTCAGCCCGGGACAGGGTTTGGTTTGGGACCGGGGAGCTGTTTTTT. Its protein product is CASSSARDRVWFGTGELFF.